These 8 T cell receptor beta chains came from one sample sequenced in a study of blood T cell repertoires in COVID-19. Only in-frame clones appear in the TCRdb table, and some are missing; sequencing was by immunoSEQ multiplex PCR. The table shows approximately 360,000 clones, with over 80% occurring only once. Input material: PBMCs or T cells enriched from blood (not recorded which). Receptor source: a woman aged 50 to 60 who had recovered from COVID-19.

The genes are TRBV4-1 and TRBJ1-2; D is possibly TRBD1 (6 bases). V was shortened by 1 base and J by 1 base, with 10 bases between the two germline ends. Per germline, CDR1 MGHRA and CDR2 YSYEKL. CDR3 length equals 15 residues. The CDR3 sequence: CASSQGAGVNYGYTF. The CDR3 coding sequence is TGCGCCAGCAGCCAAGGGGCAGGGGTTAACTATGGCTACACCTTC.

A single count supports this clone. The rearrangement uses TRBV25-1 and TRBJ2-3, with 8 bases lining up with TRBD2. Trimming took 5 bases from V and 9 from J; bases not matched to a gene: 16. CDR3 length: 16 amino acids. Germline V gene lookup returns CDR1 MGHDK and CDR2 SYGVNS. CDR3 in amino acids: CASSHPGVAGIKTQYF. The CDR3 DNA reads as TGTGCCAGCAGTCACCCGGGTGTAGCGGGGATTAAGACGCAGTATTTT.

The chain combines TRBV5-4 with TRBJ1-6; 9 nucleotides agree with TRBD1. CDR1 and CDR2 from the germline V gene are SGHNT and YYREEE (reference sequence). This CDR3 has 15 amino acids. V trimming: 4 bases; J trimming: 6 bases; junction bases outside the gene matches: 5. CDR3 in DNA: TGTGCCAGCAGCCCGTGGACAGGGGTTAATTCACCCCTCCACTTT. Its protein product is CASSPWTGVNSPLHF.

The gene calls are TRBV18 and TRBJ2-3; 10 positions match TRBD1. V lost 3 bases to trimming and J lost 2 bases; unmatched junction nucleotides: 5. This CDR3 contains 16 residues. CDR1 is KGHSH and CDR2 is LQKENI in the germline V gene. This CDR3 reads CASSPDGTGDTDTQYF. DNA of the CDR3: TGTGCCAGCTCACCGGACGGGACAGGGGACACAGATACGCAGTATTTT.

This clone was counted only a few times. The chain joins TRBV25-1 to TRBJ1-2; D gene ambiguous. Trimming shortened V by 4 bases and J by 2 bases, and 14 bases separated the two germline ends. The germline gives CDR1 MGHDK, CDR2 SYGVNS. The CDR3 has 15 amino acids. The CDR3 protein is CASSAFRGPNYGYTF. For the CDR3, the DNA is TGTGCCAGCAGTGCCTTTAGAGGGCCGAACTATGGCTACACCTTC.

The rearrangement joins TRBV11-2 to TRBJ2-5; a possible D gene is TRBD2 (6 bases). Germline V CDR1 and CDR2: SGHAT, FQNNGV. The germline V and J ends were trimmed by 0 bases and 9 bases, with 14 bases remaining between them. The length of the CDR3 is 14 residues. The CDR3 spells CASSLDRGFSAQYF. The CDR3 DNA reads TGTGCCAGCAGCTTAGACCGGGGGTTTTCGGCCCAGTACTTC.

This chain links TRBV15 with TRBJ1-5; 10 bases match TRBD1. V was pared by 3 bases and J by 6 bases, with 8 bases of the junction left unmatched. Germline CDR1 reads LNHNV; CDR2 reads YYDKDF (reference sequence). The length of the CDR3 is 16 residues. CDR3 in DNA: TGTGCCACCAGCAGGGGTGGGACAGGGGCCGGTCAGCCCCAGCATTTT. Translated, it gives CATSRGGTGAGQPQHF. The complete variable domain, with remaining parts taken from reference TRBV15 and TRBJ1-5, reads DAMVIQNPRYQVTQFGKPVTLSCSQTLNHNVMYWYQQKSSQAPKLLFHYYDKDFNNEADTPDNFQSRRPNTSFCFLDIRSPGLGDTAMYLCATSRGGTGAGQPQHFGDGTRLSIL.

The gene calls are TRBV27 and TRBJ2-2; 8 nucleotides line up with TRBD2. With 7 bases clipped from V and 5 bases from J, the junction kept 9 bases outside the gene matches. CDR1 MNHEY and CDR2 SMNVEV come from the germline V gene (reference sequence). The CDR3 runs to 15 residues. CDR3 in amino acids: CASKRSGSPTGELFF. DNA for the CDR3: TGTGCCAGCAAGAGAAGCGGGAGTCCGACCGGGGAGCTGTTTTTT.